This T cell receptor beta chain was captured in a study of cytomegalovirus exposure and HLA in healthy donors. Study-wide background: In a later analysis, the 110 or so validation repertoires were reported to have used the same platform as the 550 to 850 first-cohort repertoires.

Sequencing was performed with immunoSEQ multiplex PCR; in TCRdb, only in-frame clones are kept and a portion is missing. In the table there are some 250,000 clones, 90% of which are singletons. As for this clone: Its antigen is still unknown. At one end, the junction sequence differs from germline, possibly due to a read error.

Study conclusions and caveats: In the roughly 130 validation repertoires, a later analysis found that first-cohort TCR clusters tended to co-occur. It was reported that the classifier diagnosed cytomegalovirus status with high specificity and sensitivity in both the original and validation cohorts. There were some public TCRs occurring in many donors, but most TCR sequences were rare.

This clonotype was sampled from a woman under 30 in good health and CMV-seronegative. Material: PBMCs.

The CDR3 DNA follows: TGTGCCAGCAGCTCAGGGGTGAAGACTGAAGCTTTCTTT. Translation: CASSSGVKTEAFF. The chain couples TRBV7-9 to TRBJ1-1; D might be TRBD1 (6 bases). The CDR3 extends over 13 amino acids. Germline values: CDR1 SEHNR, CDR2 FQNEAQ (reference sequence).